This section outlines one T cell receptor (beta chain) sequence together with its context. Only in-frame clones appear in the TCRdb table, and some are missing; sequencing was by immunoSEQ multiplex PCR. In the table there are tens of thousands of clones, over 80% of which are singletons. The data derive from a study of OX40 agonist ivuxolimab in advanced cancers. Between the trimmed V and J ends, which lost 1 base and 0 bases, there was a span of 16 bases. Germline assignment: CDR1 SGHNT and CDR2 YENEEA. CDR3 length: 18 residues. The source was CD4+ or CD8+ T cells sorted from blood, collected in a trial of the OX40 agonist ivuxolimab. The chain employs TRBV11-3 and TRBJ1-5, with D possibly matching TRBD1 (5 bases). The clonotype comes from an adult with an advanced solid tumor such as melanoma, head and neck, liver or kidney cancer. CDR3 bases: TGTGCCAGCAGCTTAGTACAGGCGATACCTCATAGCAATCAGCCCCAGCATTTT. Translation: CASSLVQAIPHSNQPQHF.